This T cell receptor beta chain stems from a study of T cell repertoires in cytomegalovirus infection. Study overall: The public TCR beta signatures pointed to both CMV infection and matching HLA type.

The CDR3 spans 14 residues. Per germline, CDR1 MNHEY and CDR2 SVGAGI. The junction had 2 bases not matched to a gene; V was cut back by 2 bases and J by 4 bases. A single record per CDR3 protein comes from TCRdb applying MiXCR to the reads. The data hold roughly 730,000 distinct CDR3 sequences, with 30% to 40% observed a single time. This clonotype was observed a few times. Its antigen is not identified. The sample consisted of cultured PBMCs, taken from culture after CMV antigen stimulation. The chain recombines TRBV6-5 with TRBJ2-5, with 9 nucleotides matching TRBD1. The TCR originated in a human donor in good health (CMV status not recorded). Some clones in this sample may be carry-over from other donors' samples. The CDR3 spells CASSYRDRAETQYF. The CDR3, as DNA: TGTGCCAGCAGTTACCGGGACAGGGCAGAGACCCAGTACTTC.